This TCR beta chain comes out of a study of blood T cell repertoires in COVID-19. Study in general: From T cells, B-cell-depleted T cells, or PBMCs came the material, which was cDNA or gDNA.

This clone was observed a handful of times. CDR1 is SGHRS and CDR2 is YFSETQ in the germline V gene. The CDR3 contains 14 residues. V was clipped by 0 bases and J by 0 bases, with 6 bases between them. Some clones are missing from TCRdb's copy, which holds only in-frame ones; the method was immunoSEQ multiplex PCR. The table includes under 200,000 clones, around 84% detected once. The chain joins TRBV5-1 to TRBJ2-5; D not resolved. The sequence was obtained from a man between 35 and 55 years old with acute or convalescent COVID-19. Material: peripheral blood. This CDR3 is CASSLGTDQETQYF. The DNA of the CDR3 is TGCGCCAGCAGCTTGGGAACGGACCAAGAGACCCAGTACTTC.